The 32 T cell receptor beta chains listed next were all sequenced from one sample in a study of shared clonotypes between healthy human individuals. TCRdb keeps only in-frame clones here, not all; method: immunoSEQ multiplex PCR. Of 2 million to 2.5 million clones listed, approximately 90% were seen once; the top ten hold about 0.41%. The sample consisted of naive CD4+ T cells from PBMCs. Specified subset: CD45RA+ positively selected. The origin of the receptors is a man in his late teens or twenties in good health. Some clones in this sample may be carry-over from other donors' samples.

The J gene is TRBJ1-1, the V gene TRBV5-4, with D perhaps matching TRBD1 (6 bases). Germline values: CDR1 SGHNT, CDR2 YYREEE (reference sequence). The V gene lost 0 bases and the J gene lost 2 bases, with 11 bases spanning the gap. This CDR3 spans 15 amino acids. For the CDR3, the DNA is TGTGCCAGCAGCTTGGCCGAGACAGGTAACACTGAAGCTTTCTTT. Its protein product is CASSLAETGNTEAFF.

The table lists this clone with a count of one. This chain joins TRBV27 and TRBJ2-1; 9 nucleotides agree with TRBD2. Germline CDR1 is MNHEY and CDR2 is SMNVEV (reference sequence). The J segment lost 7 bases and the V segment lost 5 bases, leaving 24 bases of the junction unmatched. The CDR3 has 20 amino acids. As DNA, the CDR3 is TGTGCCAGCAGTCTCCCGGGACTAGCTGGGGGATCCGGGTTCTCGAATGAGCAGTTCTTC. Translation: CASSLPGLAGGSGFSNEQFF.

This chain links TRBV9 with TRBJ2-2; D gene ambiguous. The CDR3 spans 15 residues. V lost 2 bases and J 6 bases, leaving 14 bases between the germline ends. Germline assignment: CDR1 SGDLS and CDR2 YYNGEE. The CDR3 region is CASSVINPGAGELFF. In DNA form, the CDR3 reads TGTGCCAGCAGCGTTATCAACCCCGGCGCCGGGGAGCTGTTTTTT.

The J gene is TRBJ2-1, the V gene TRBV7-3; the match to TRBD2 covers 10 bases. The CDR3 contains 15 residues. After removal of 4 bases from V and 7 bases from J, the junction contained 7 bases not matched to a gene. Germline V gene data show CDR1 as SGHTA and CDR2 as FQGTGA. CDR3 nucleotides: TGTGCCAGCAGCTCTCAAGCGGGAGGGCCTAATGAGCAGTTCTTC. It translates to CASSSQAGGPNEQFF.

The CDR3 protein is CSAREGGSSYEQYF. The CDR3 DNA reads as TGCAGCGCCCGGGAGGGAGGGAGCTCCTACGAGCAGTACTTC. The chain joins TRBV29-1 to TRBJ2-7; 8 bases agree with TRBD2. This CDR3 region has 14 residues. V lost 7 bases to trimming and J lost 0 bases; unmatched junction nucleotides: 8. Germline values: CDR1 SQVTM, CDR2 ANQGSEA.

This rearrangement joins TRBV7-2 to TRBJ1-4; 7 bases are shared with TRBD1. The CDR3 length is 15 residues. The J segment lost 7 bases and the V segment lost 0 bases, leaving 5 bases of the junction unmatched. Germline CDR1 is SGHTA and CDR2 is FQGNSA. The CDR3 region has the DNA TGTGCCAGCAGCTTAGCCCTGACAGGGAGTGAAAAACTGTTTTTT. This gives the protein CASSLALTGSEKLFF.

This clone was seen more than once but under ten times. This chain uses TRBV6-1 with TRBJ1-1; no clear D. Germline CDR1 and CDR2: MNHNS and SASEGT. The CDR3 runs to 16 residues. The V end lost 4 bases, the J end lost 2 bases, and 17 bases lay between the germline ends. The CDR3 is CASSVSLHGSNTEAFF. In DNA form, the CDR3 reads TGTGCCAGCAGTGTTTCCCTCCACGGCAGCAACACTGAAGCTTTCTTT.

This chain connects TRBV25-1 to TRBJ2-2, with 7 nucleotides matching TRBD2. In germline, CDR1 is MGHDK, CDR2 SYGVNS. The CDR3 sequence is 18 residues long. The V and J ends lost 2 bases and 3 bases, in that order; junction bases with no gene match: 12. CDR3 in DNA: TGTGCCAGCAGTGAAGTTTTGGGGGACTACCGGTACACCGGGGAGCTGTTTTTT. It yields the protein CASSEVLGDYRYTGELFF.

The chain joins TRBV30 to TRBJ1-1; possible D gene TRBD1, 5 bases. Per the germline V gene, CDR1 is GTSNPN and CDR2 is SVGIG (reference sequence). Trimming cost V 3 bases and J 4 bases, with 15 bases left between them. The CDR3 is made up of 14 amino acids. The CDR3 DNA is TGTGCCTGGAGGGGGCTGGGAGGGGCCACTGAAGCTTTCTTT. Protein sequence: CAWRGLGGATEAFF.

The rearrangement joins TRBV4-1 to TRBJ2-2; 13 nucleotides align to TRBD2. Trimming at V came to 0 bases and at J to 4 bases, leaving 5 bases not matched to a gene. The CDR3 totals 18 residues. CDR1 and CDR2 (germline): MGHRA, YSYEKL. As DNA, the CDR3 is TGCGCCAGCAGCCAAGAACCGGGACTAGCGGGACCCACCGGGGAGCTGTTTTTT. It translates to CASSQEPGLAGPTGELFF.

This clone came up once. V gene TRBV19 combines with J gene TRBJ2-7; 8 bases line up with TRBD2. The CDR3 has 15 amino acids. Germline V gene sequence: CDR1 LNHDA, CDR2 SQIVND (reference sequence). Trimming took 3 bases from V and 0 from J; bases not matched to a gene: 4. The CDR3 reads CASSMPSGSSYEQYF. For the CDR3, the DNA is TGTGCCAGTAGTATGCCCAGCGGGAGCTCCTACGAGCAGTACTTC.

The rearrangement joins TRBV19 to TRBJ2-5; the D gene is possibly TRBD1 (7 bases). CDR1 is LNHDA, CDR2 SQIVND, per germline (reference sequence). Deletions cut 4 bases from V and 5 bases from J, with 11 bases between. CDR3 length: 13 residues. The CDR3 bases are TGTGCCAGTAGTAGAGCAGGGGGGGAGACCCAGTACTTC. Its translation: CASSRAGGETQYF. Full variable domain (rest looked up from reference TRBV19 and TRBJ2-5): DGGITQSPKYLFRKEGQNVTLSCEQNLNHDAMYWYRQDPGQGLRLIYYSQIVNDFQKGDIAEGYSVSREKKESFPLTVTSAQKNPTAFYLCASSRAGGETQYFGPGTRLLVL.

The genes are TRBV28 and TRBJ2-7; weak D call: TRBD2 (6 bases). Deletions cut 7 bases from V and 9 bases from J, with 22 bases between. The germline gives CDR1 MDHEN, CDR2 SYDVKM. The CDR3 extends over 14 amino acids. The CDR3 region is CASTSFGRDLGQYF. The CDR3 DNA reads as TGTGCCAGCACCTCCTTCGGGCGGGATCTGGGGCAGTACTTC. Full variable domain (missing parts from reference TRBV28 and TRBJ2-7): DVKVTQSSRYLVKRTGEKVFLECVQDMDHENMFWYRQDPGLGLRLIYFSYDVKMKEKGDIPEGYSVSREKKERFSLILESASTNQTSMYLCASTSFGRDLGQYFGPGTRLTVT.

The chain joins TRBV7-2 to TRBJ2-7; weak D call: TRBD1 (5 bases). The germline gives CDR1 SGHTA, CDR2 FQGNSA. The V end lost 1 base, the J end lost 2 bases, and 12 bases lay between the germline ends. This CDR3 spans 15 amino acids. DNA for the CDR3: TGTGCCAGCAGCTTAGGTCAGGGCCAGCCCTACGAGCAGTACTTC. The encoded protein is CASSLGQGQPYEQYF.

This clone was seen only once. The chain links TRBV11-2 to TRBJ2-2, with 7 bases aligning to TRBD2. Germline assignment: CDR1 SGHAT and CDR2 FQNNGV. The CDR3 is made up of 15 amino acids. V dropped 5 bases and J dropped 6; count of bases not matched to a gene: 9. CDR3 sequence reads: CASSPDGGRAGELFF. In DNA, the CDR3 is TGTGCCAGCAGCCCCGACGGGGGGAGGGCCGGGGAGCTGTTTTTT.

V usage is TRBV5-1 and J usage is TRBJ2-5, with D hard to call. The length of the CDR3 is 13 residues. The germline V gene encodes CDR1 SGHRS and CDR2 YFSETQ. Trimming shortened V by 3 bases and J by 2 bases, and 8 bases separated the two germline ends. The CDR3 spells CASSSDKQETQYF. In nucleotides, the CDR3 is TGCGCCAGCAGCTCAGATAAGCAAGAGACCCAGTACTTC.

The V and J genes are TRBV28 and TRBJ1-4, with 9 bases matching TRBD1. The germline V gene encodes CDR1 MDHEN and CDR2 SYDVKM. With 5 bases clipped from V and 5 bases from J, the junction kept 6 bases outside the gene matches. The CDR3 is 15 amino acids. The CDR3 bases are TGTGCCAGCAGTCCGCTTGGGACAGGGAATGAAAAACTGTTTTTT. Its protein is CASSPLGTGNEKLFF.

The chain joins TRBV2 to TRBJ2-5; 10 bases align to TRBD2. The CDR3 sequence is 15 residues long. The germline gives CDR1 SNHLY, CDR2 FYNNEI. Germline trimming cut 3 bases from V and 5 bases from J; bases unmatched to any gene: 6. CDR3 sequence (DNA): TGTGCCAGCAGTGATCCTAGCGGGAGCATTGAGACCCAGTACTTC. Its translation is CASSDPSGSIETQYF.

V is TRBV5-1 and J is TRBJ2-1, with unresolved D. The germline gives CDR1 SGHRS, CDR2 YFSETQ. V shed 4 bases and J shed 0 bases, with 14 bases lying between them. This CDR3 region has 16 residues. DNA for the CDR3: TGCGCCAGCAGCGATCGAGGTTGGAGCTCCTACAATGAGCAGTTCTTC. It codes for CASSDRGWSSYNEQFF. Complete variable domain (other parts from reference TRBV5-1 and TRBJ2-1): KAGVTQTPRYLIKTRGQQVTLSCSPISGHRSVSWYQQTPGQGLQFLFEYFSETQRNKGNFPGRFSGRQFSNSRSEMNVSTLELGDSALYLCASSDRGWSSYNEQFFGPGTRLTVL.

The chain is built from TRBV18 and TRBJ1-1; D not resolved. The germline gives CDR1 KGHSH, CDR2 LQKENI. The CDR3 is 17 residues long. V dropped 2 bases and J dropped 1 base, with 17 bases sitting between them. The CDR3 loop reads CASSPFEIAGSNTEAFF. The CDR3 nucleotides read TGTGCCAGCTCACCATTCGAAATTGCCGGGTCGAACACTGAAGCTTTCTTT.

This chain joins TRBV28 and TRBJ2-1; the D is unclear. The V end lost 3 bases, the J end lost 12 bases, and 15 bases lay between the germline ends. The CDR3 has 13 residues. CDR1 is MDHEN and CDR2 is SYDVKM in the germline V gene. The CDR3, as DNA: TGTGCCAGCAGTTTCCGACTGGGATTTGGGCAGTTCTTC. The encoded protein is CASSFRLGFGQFF.

The genes are TRBV28 and TRBJ2-7, with 12 bases aligning to TRBD2. Germline CDR1 MDHEN, CDR2 SYDVKM. The CDR3 extends over 16 amino acids. J lost 0 bases, V lost 3 bases, and 3 bases had no gene match. The DNA of the CDR3 is TGTGCCAGCAGTTTCCGACTAGCGGGAGACTCCTACGAGCAGTACTTC. Protein product: CASSFRLAGDSYEQYF.

The chain has TRBV6-1 and TRBJ2-6, with no clear D. V lost 8 bases to trimming and J lost 3 bases, with 14 bases between them. This CDR3 contains 15 residues. CDR1 is MNHNS, CDR2 SASEGT, per germline. The chain's CDR3 is CASSSAWVGANVLTF. The DNA for the CDR3 is TGTGCCAGCTCCTCCGCCTGGGTTGGGGCCAACGTCCTGACTTTC.

This chain joins TRBV5-6 and TRBJ1-4, with 11 bases fitting TRBD1. The CDR3 is 15 residues long. CDR1 is SGHDT, CDR2 YYEEEE, per germline. V lost 3 bases and J lost 8; bases outside the gene matches: 6. CDR3 in amino acids: CASSSRDRGREKLFF. The CDR3 nucleotides are TGTGCCAGCAGCTCCCGGGACAGGGGGAGGGAAAAACTGTTTTTT. The variable domain in full, with the rest retrieved from reference TRBV5-6 and TRBJ1-4, is DAGVTQSPTHLIKTRGQQVTLRCSPKSGHDTVSWYQQALGQGPQFIFQYYEEEERQRGNFPDRFSGHQFPNYSSELNVNALLLGDSALYLCASSSRDRGREKLFFGSGTQLSVL.

The chain has TRBV5-4 and TRBJ2-1; the D gene is possibly TRBD2 (5 bases). In germline, CDR1 is SGHNT, CDR2 YYREEE (reference sequence). CDR3 length: 12 amino acids. Trimming took off 1 base at V and 6 bases at J, with 5 bases between the two ends. The CDR3: CASSLTSNEQFF. For the CDR3, the DNA is TGTGCCAGCAGCTTGACTAGCAATGAGCAGTTCTTC.

The chain joins TRBV28 to TRBJ2-5, with D tentatively TRBD2 (6 bases). The germline V gene has CDR1 MDHEN and CDR2 SYDVKM. This CDR3 comprises 15 residues. V was trimmed by 4 bases and J by 9 bases, leaving 21 bases between them. For the CDR3, the DNA is TGTGCCAGCAGTTGGGACCGGACTAACCGAGATCCCCAGTACTTC. This gives the protein CASSWDRTNRDPQYF.

The V gene is TRBV4-1, the J gene TRBJ2-5, with D hard to call. Deletions cut 4 bases from V and 2 bases from J, with 11 bases between. Germline values: CDR1 MGHRA, CDR2 YSYEKL. The CDR3 consists of 14 residues. This CDR3 reads CASSRVELQETQYF. The CDR3 nucleotides are TGCGCCAGCAGCCGGGTGGAGTTACAAGAGACCCAGTACTTC.

This rearrangement joins TRBV5-1 to TRBJ2-7, with D perhaps being TRBD1 or TRBD2 (5 bases each). The CDR3 is made up of 15 amino acids. V was pared by 3 bases and J by 3 bases, with 16 bases between. Looked up from germline, CDR1 is SGHRS and CDR2 is YFSETQ. CDR3 in amino acids: CASSSIAGASYEQYF. The CDR3 region has the DNA TGCGCCAGCAGCTCAATAGCCGGGGCTAGCTACGAGCAGTACTTC.

The DNA of the CDR3 is TGCGCCAGCAGCAAAGGGGACATTGGCTCCTACAATGAGCAGTTCTTC. Protein: CASSKGDIGSYNEQFF. This chain uses TRBV5-1 with TRBJ2-1, with D maybe TRBD1 (6 bases). The CDR3 is 16 residues long. Looked up from germline, CDR1 is SGHRS and CDR2 is YFSETQ. The V end was cut by 4 bases, the J end by 0 bases, with 14 bases between.

The rearrangement uses TRBV7-9 and TRBJ1-2, with 10 bases that match TRBD1. The CDR3 has 17 amino acids. V was clipped by 4 bases and J by 8 bases; unmatched bases: 16. The germline CDR1 and CDR2 sequences are SEHNR and FQNEAQ (reference sequence). The CDR3 sequence is CASSYPVGGQGTGGYTF. The CDR3 DNA follows: TGTGCCAGCAGCTACCCGGTGGGGGGACAGGGGACGGGAGGCTACACCTTC. Using reference TRBV7-9 and TRBJ1-2 for the parts outside the CDR3, the full variable domain is DTGVSQNPRHKITKRGQNVTFRCDPISEHNRLYWYRQTLGQGPEFLTYFQNEAQLEKSRLLSDRFSAERPKGSFSTLEIQRTEQGDSAMYLCASSYPVGGQGTGGYTFGSGTRLTVV.

This chain uses TRBV6-4 with TRBJ2-5, with D hard to call. The ends were cut back, 8 bases at V and 5 bases at J, with 9 bases in the middle. The CDR3 runs to 11 residues. Germline V lookup: CDR1 MRHNA, CDR2 SNTAGT. DNA for the CDR3: TGTGCCAGCCCCCCGCTGGAGACCCAGTACTTC. Translation: CASPPLETQYF.

Only a few counts were recorded for this clone. V and J are TRBV6-1 and TRBJ1-2; TRBD1 might be the D (5 bases). The V gene lost 11 bases and the J gene lost 1 base, with 11 bases spanning the gap. The CDR3 is 12 residues long. CDR1 MNHNS and CDR2 SASEGT come from the germline V gene. The CDR3 nucleotides are TGTGCCGCCTACAGGATTAACTATGGCTACACCTTC. It is translated as CAAYRINYGYTF.